These 21 T cell receptor beta chains originate from one sample sequenced in a study of cytotoxic CD8 clonotypes in ibrutinib-treated CLL. Repertoires were generated with immunoSEQ multiplex PCR, while TCRdb's copy carries only in-frame clones and drops some. Found here are around 330,000 clones, about 64% of them singletons; the top ten hold around 6.5%. This specimen was PBMCs, taken after 36 months of ibrutinib treatment. These receptors were taken from a human donor with chronic lymphocytic leukemia.

V and J are TRBV5-1 and TRBJ2-5; D might be TRBD1 (5 bases). This CDR3 is built from 19 residues. Germline loops: CDR1 SGHRS, CDR2 YFSETQ. Between the trimmed V and J ends, which lost 0 bases and 5 bases, there was a span of 26 bases. As DNA, the CDR3 is TGCGCCAGCAGCTTGGCCCTTCAAAAGGGGAAGTCGGCATCCGAGACCCAGTACTTC. Amino acid sequence: CASSLALQKGKSASETQYF.

The rearrangement joins TRBV29-1 to TRBJ2-1, with 10 bases identical to TRBD1. Germline-derived CDR1 and CDR2 are SQVTM and ANQGSEA. The CDR3 runs to 15 residues. DNA of the CDR3: TGCAGTGAGAACCCCGGGACAGGGGCTTACAATGAGCAGTTCTTC. This gives the protein CSENPGTGAYNEQFF.

This chain links TRBV5-1 with TRBJ1-3, with TRBD1 matching 7 bases. The CDR3 extends over 15 amino acids. Germline-derived CDR1 and CDR2 are SGHRS and YFSETQ. The ends lost 7 bases at V and 0 bases at J; junction bases unmatched: 7. CDR3 protein: CASRQGLDSGNTIYF. In nucleotides, the CDR3 is TGCGCCAGCCGACAGGGCCTCGACTCTGGAAACACCATATATTTT.

The chain links TRBV5-1 to TRBJ1-5; 11 bases agree with TRBD1. CDR3 length: 13 residues. The germline CDR1 and CDR2 sequences are SGHRS and YFSETQ. The CDR3 reads CARWGQGDQPQHF. The DNA for the CDR3 is TGCGCACGGTGGGGACAGGGGGATCAGCCCCAGCATTTT. Looking up the rest from reference TRBV5-1 and TRBJ1-5 gives the full variable domain: KAGVTQTPRYLIKTRGQQVTLSCSPISGHRSVSWYQQTPGQGLQFLFEYFSETQRNKGNFPGRFSGRQFSNSRSEMNVSTLELGDSALYLCARWGQGDQPQHFGDGTRLSIL.

This clone turned up a few times. This chain connects TRBV11-2 to TRBJ2-1; tentatively, D is TRBD1 (6 bases). Per the germline V gene, CDR1 is SGHAT and CDR2 is FQNNGV. CDR3 size: 15 residues. The V end lost 8 bases, the J end lost 0 bases, and 14 bases lay between the germline ends. CDR3 in amino acids: CASAPRGYSYNEQFF. Written as DNA, the CDR3 is TGTGCCAGCGCACCTAGGGGGTACTCCTACAATGAGCAGTTCTTC.

This clone was recorded a few times. The CDR3 protein is CASSLSGRAEEQYF. CDR3 coding DNA: TGTGCCAGCAGCTTGAGTGGGAGGGCGGAGGAGCAGTACTTC. The chain recombines TRBV5-4 with TRBJ2-7, with TRBD2 matching 7 bases. Trimming at V came to 1 base and at J to 7 bases, leaving 8 bases not matched to a gene. Germline V lookup: CDR1 SGHNT, CDR2 YYREEE (reference sequence). This CDR3 has 14 residues.

The chain employs TRBV13 and TRBJ2-1; D gene unclear. V was shortened by 4 bases and J by 0 bases, with 16 bases between the two germline ends. CDR1 is PRHDT, CDR2 FYEKMQ, per germline (reference sequence). The CDR3 is 17 residues long. As DNA, the CDR3 is TGTGCCAGCAGCTATGGTGGACCACTGAGCTCCTACAATGAGCAGTTCTTC. Translating it yields CASSYGGPLSSYNEQFF.

The chain joins TRBV6-5 to TRBJ1-2; the D gene is possibly TRBD1 (6 bases). Trimming removed 7 bases from V and 2 bases from J, with 17 bases in between. In germline, CDR1 is MNHEY, CDR2 SVGAGI. The CDR3 totals 15 residues. For the CDR3, the DNA is TGTGCCAGCACCGGGGGCCGGGGATCGAACTATGGCTACACCTTC. Protein product: CASTGGRGSNYGYTF.

The genes are TRBV9 and TRBJ2-3, with D possibly being TRBD1 (5 bases). V lost 0 bases, J lost 2 bases, and 10 bases lay in between. This CDR3 has 15 amino acids. Germline V gene data show CDR1 as SGDLS and CDR2 as YYNGEE. This chain's CDR3 is CASSVGGGHTDTQYF. DNA for the CDR3: TGTGCCAGCAGCGTAGGTGGCGGACACACAGATACGCAGTATTTT.

This clone turned up a few times. V is TRBV11-2 and J is TRBJ1-5; a possible D gene is TRBD1 (5 bases). The CDR3 runs to 17 residues. CDR1 and CDR2 from the germline V gene are SGHAT and FQNNGV. V lost 1 base and J 5 bases, leaving 18 bases between the germline ends. CDR3 residues: CASSLGRGAAGHQPQHF. CDR3 coding DNA: TGTGCCAGCAGCTTAGGCCGGGGCGCGGCGGGTCATCAGCCCCAGCATTTT.

The chain carries TRBV7-9 and TRBJ1-1; the D gene is possibly TRBD1 (5 bases). Germline V lookup: CDR1 SEHNR, CDR2 FQNEAQ (reference sequence). V was clipped by 2 bases and J by 6 bases, with 13 bases between them. This CDR3 is built from 14 residues. Written as DNA, the CDR3 is TGTGCCAGCAGCTTAATGGTCGGGACGGCTGAAGCTTTCTTT. Protein: CASSLMVGTAEAFF.

This clone came up a few times. The chain employs TRBV11-2 and TRBJ2-2, with D possibly being TRBD2 (6 bases). The CDR3 has 16 amino acids. V dropped 0 bases and J dropped 4 bases, with 12 bases sitting between them. Germline CDR1 SGHAT, CDR2 FQNNGV. The CDR3 DNA follows: TGTGCCAGCAGCTTAGATGGGGGGATCCCCACCGGGGAGCTGTTTTTT. It codes for CASSLDGGIPTGELFF.

The chain recombines TRBV2 with TRBJ2-7; D not resolved. Trimming took 0 bases from V and 7 from J, leaving 22 bases between them. The germline CDR1 and CDR2 sequences are SNHLY and FYNNEI. This CDR3 comprises 17 residues. CDR3 sequence (DNA): TGTGCCAGCAGTGAAGCGCTTGGGGTAACGAGATTTGTGGAGCAGTACTTC. It codes for CASSEALGVTRFVEQYF.

The chain is built from TRBV11-2 and TRBJ2-1; D may be TRBD2 (5 bases). V dropped 5 bases and J dropped 0 bases, with 14 bases sitting between them. Germline lookup yields CDR1 SGHAT and CDR2 FQNNGV. The CDR3 is 16 amino acids. CDR3 coding DNA: TGTGCCAGCAGCATTAATCGGGGATACTCCTACAATGAGCAGTTCTTC. It translates to CASSINRGYSYNEQFF.

This chain links TRBV27 with TRBJ2-3; D is perhaps TRBD2 (5 bases). The V end lost 4 bases, the J end lost 1 base, and 9 bases lay between the germline ends. Germline V gives CDR1 MNHEY, CDR2 SMNVEV (reference sequence). This CDR3 has 14 amino acids. CDR3 bases: TGTGCCAGCAGTTGGGTGGGAGGCACAGATACGCAGTATTTT. This sequence encodes CASSWVGGTDTQYF.

The chain links TRBV5-1 to TRBJ1-1, with TRBD1 matching 7 bases. There are 12 residues in the CDR3. Germline V lookup: CDR1 SGHRS, CDR2 YFSETQ. The V and J ends lost 3 bases and 11 bases, in that order; junction bases with no gene match: 7. The CDR3 reads CASSSSKGAAFF. The CDR3 nucleotides read TGCGCCAGCAGCTCATCAAAGGGGGCTGCTTTCTTT.

This sequence joins TRBV5-4 and TRBJ2-2, with 14 bases identical to TRBD2. Unmatched junction bases numbered 3, after V lost 4 bases and J lost 1 base. The CDR3 contains 17 residues. Per germline, CDR1 SGHNT and CDR2 YYREEE (reference sequence). The CDR3 loop reads CASSPGLAGENTGELFF. The CDR3 bases are TGTGCCAGCAGCCCGGGACTAGCGGGGGAGAACACCGGGGAGCTGTTTTTT.

This clone was seen more than once but under ten times. The rearrangement links TRBV11-2 to TRBJ2-7; weak D call: TRBD1 (6 bases). V was cut by 1 base and J by 3 bases, with 16 bases left in between. The V gene's germline CDR1 is SGHAT and CDR2 FQNNGV. CDR3 length: 16 amino acids. The CDR3 nucleotides are TGTGCCAGCAGCTTAGTAAGGAACAGGGAAGGCTACGAGCAGTACTTC. Its protein is CASSLVRNREGYEQYF.

The chain combines TRBV5-4 with TRBJ2-1; 13 bases map to TRBD2. This CDR3 is built from 18 residues. Trimming cost V 0 bases and J 8 bases; bases outside gene matches: 11. Germline-derived CDR1 and CDR2 are SGHNT and YYREEE (reference sequence). The CDR3 loop is CASSLVLAGGPGWHEQFF. The DNA for the CDR3 is TGTGCCAGCAGCTTGGTACTAGCGGGGGGGCCTGGTTGGCATGAGCAGTTCTTC.

The V call is TRBV5-1, the J call TRBJ2-1; D gene ambiguous. CDR1 and CDR2 from the germline V gene are SGHRS and YFSETQ. This CDR3 spans 16 amino acids. V lost 0 bases, J lost 6 bases, and 16 bases lay in between. The CDR3 bases are TGCGCCAGCAGCTTGGGTGGACGCCTAGGGCCCAATGAGCAGTTCTTC. It yields the protein CASSLGGRLGPNEQFF.

The rearrangement joins TRBV5-1 to TRBJ1-2; 7 nucleotides align to TRBD1. This CDR3 contains 15 residues. V lost 4 bases, J lost 2 bases, and 8 bases stayed unmatched. Germline CDR1 and CDR2: SGHRS and YFSETQ. The CDR3 reads CASSGPTGFNYGYTF. The CDR3 DNA reads TGCGCCAGCAGCGGGCCGACAGGGTTCAACTATGGCTACACCTTC.